Shown below are 15 T cell receptor beta chains from a single sample sequenced in a study of metastatic and nonmetastatic thyroid tumors. Via MiXCR, TCRdb re-called the PCR reads. The table includes approximately 84,000 clones, more than 12% detected once. Patients underwent thyroid surgery, and none had received any treatment before it. Sequencing was performed on blood. Receptors originate from a female donor with papillary thyroid cancer or a benign thyroid nodule (not recorded which). Some clones in this sample may be carry-over from other donors' samples.

This clone appeared many times. This same CDR3 is encoded by further DNA sequences in the sample. This chain joins TRBV2 and TRBJ1-4, with TRBD1 identical over 8 bases. CDR3 size: 16 residues. V was pared by 4 bases and J by 10 bases, with 14 bases of the junction left unmatched. Germline lookup yields CDR1 SNHLY and CDR2 FYNNEI. In DNA, the CDR3 is TGTGCCAGCAGTGGGGGGCGAGGACAGGGCCCGGGAAAACTGTTTTTT. Translating it yields CASSGGRGQGPGKLFF.

This clone was recorded many times. The identical CDR3 is also encoded by other nucleotide sequences in the sample. The chain employs TRBV6-1 and TRBJ2-5; 10 bases match TRBD1. The CDR3 sequence is 14 residues long. From germline, CDR1 is MNHNS and CDR2 SASEGT. V dropped 7 bases and J dropped 4; count of bases not matched to a gene: 6. The CDR3 loop is CASKRTGGVETQYF. DNA of the CDR3: TGTGCCAGCAAACGGACAGGGGGGGTAGAGACCCAGTACTTC.

Notes on this clone: One end of the junction is discordant with germline, which a read error may explain. The chain couples TRBV9 to TRBJ2-7; weak D call: TRBD2 (5 bases). Germline values: CDR1 SGDLS, CDR2 YYNGEE. The CDR3 runs to 15 residues. The CDR3 DNA follows: TGTGCCAGCAGCTCAGCAGCTGGGCTAGCCTACGATCAGTACTTC. Encoded protein: CASSSAAGLAYDQYF.

Regarding this clone: A read error may explain this, as a much larger clone is one base away. The V gene is TRBV4-2, the J gene TRBJ2-3; tentative D call: TRBD2 (5 bases). Germline V gene data show CDR1 as LGHNA and CDR2 as YNFKEQ. The CDR3 is 16 amino acids. Trimming stripped 1 base from V and 3 bases from J, with 14 bases between. CDR3 sequence: CASSQVTTDGTDTQYF. The CDR3 region has the DNA TGTGCCAGCAGCCAAGTGACTACGGACGGTACAGATACGCAGTATTTT.

This clone has only a few counts. The chain is built from TRBV2 and TRBJ1-6, with a weak D call TRBD1 (5 bases). The length of the CDR3 is 14 residues. Germline lookup yields CDR1 SNHLY and CDR2 FYNNEI. Trimming stripped 4 bases from V and 7 bases from J, with 11 bases between. CDR3 in amino acids: CASSVGTRNSPLHF. CDR3 DNA sequence: TGTGCCAGCAGTGTCGGGACCCGAAATTCACCCCTCCACTTT.

This clone was observed many times. This rearrangement joins TRBV7-9 to TRBJ2-1, with no clear D. Trimming left V 2 bases short and J 3 bases short, with 17 bases between. Germline V lookup: CDR1 SEHNR, CDR2 FQNEAQ (reference sequence). The CDR3 totals 17 residues. The CDR3 protein is CASSLRPGRAGYNEQFF. CDR3 bases: TGTGCCAGCAGCTTAAGGCCCGGGCGCGCTGGCTACAATGAGCAGTTCTTC. The complete variable domain, with remaining parts taken from reference TRBV7-9 and TRBJ2-1, reads DTGVSQNPRHKITKRGQNVTFRCDPISEHNRLYWYRQTLGQGPEFLTYFQNEAQLEKSRLLSDRFSAERPKGSFSTLEIQRTEQGDSAMYLCASSLRPGRAGYNEQFFGPGTRLTVL.

In its sample, this clone was seen many times. This chain connects TRBV19 to TRBJ1-4, with 9 bases aligning to TRBD1. V gave up 2 bases and J gave up 8 bases; unmatched junction bases: 6. Per germline, CDR1 LNHDA and CDR2 SQIVND (reference sequence). The CDR3 consists of 15 residues. The CDR3 loop is CASSIPTGGMEKLFF. In DNA form, the CDR3 reads TGTGCCAGTAGTATACCCACAGGGGGCATGGAAAAACTGTTTTTT.

In regard to this clone: One junction end does not reproduce the germline sequence, and a read error may be involved. The chain links TRBV6-1 to TRBJ1-2, with D unresolved. CDR3 length equals 14 residues. CDR1 and CDR2 (germline): MNHNS, SASEGT. CDR3 protein: CASSEGWASYVYTF. The CDR3 DNA reads TGTGCCAGCAGTGAAGGATGGGCGTCCTATGTCTACACCTTC.

The chain carries TRBV12-3 or TRBV12-4 and TRBJ2-2, with D maybe TRBD1 (6 bases). With 4 bases removed from V and 6 bases from J, the gap between germline ends came to 21 bases. The CDR3 is 17 amino acids. CDR3: CASSSPPDSGLAGELFF. The CDR3 DNA is TGTGCCAGCAGTTCGCCCCCGGACAGTGGTCTGGCCGGGGAGCTGTTTTTT.

In this sample, this clone turned up many times. V usage is TRBV9 and J usage is TRBJ2-7; D is ambiguous. This CDR3 has 14 residues. Germline V CDR1 and CDR2: SGDLS, YYNGEE. The V and J ends lost 0 bases and 4 bases respectively, with 11 bases between them. The CDR3 spells CASSVGVGPYEQYF. CDR3 coding DNA: TGTGCCAGCAGCGTAGGGGTAGGGCCGTACGAGCAGTACTTC.

The CDR3 here is CASSLGTGGSLETQYF. CDR3 DNA: TGTGCCAGCAGTCTAGGGACAGGAGGGAGCCTGGAGACCCAGTACTTC. V and J are TRBV6-1 and TRBJ2-5; 8 bases are a match to TRBD1. Germline V lookup: CDR1 MNHNS, CDR2 SASEGT. The CDR3 is made up of 16 amino acids. The junction had 13 bases not matched to a gene; V was cut back by 5 bases and J by 5 bases.

This chain links TRBV6-1 with TRBJ1-1; D is undetermined. Trimming stripped 8 bases from V and 5 bases from J, with 15 bases between. Germline assignment: CDR1 MNHNS and CDR2 SASEGT. CDR3 length: 13 amino acids. CDR3 bases: TGTGCCAGCCAAAGGGAGACGAATACTGAAGCTTTCTTT. Amino acids: CASQRETNTEAFF.

This clone was counted ten times or more. The V gene is TRBV6-1, the J gene TRBJ1-2; 10 positions agree with TRBD1. The V and J ends lost 8 bases and 4 bases, in that order; junction bases with no gene match: 10. Germline-derived CDR1 and CDR2 are MNHNS and SASEGT. The CDR3 runs 15 residues. The CDR3 loop reads CASATPGQGSYGYTF. CDR3 nucleotide sequence: TGTGCCAGCGCGACACCGGGACAGGGGTCCTATGGCTACACCTTC.

This clone has only a few counts. At one end, the junction sequence differs from germline, possibly due to a read error. The CDR3 is CSAKIGQGRKSF. In nucleotides, the CDR3 is TGCAGTGCTAAAATCGGACAGGGCCGAAAGAGTTTT. J is TRBJ2-3 and V is TRBV20-1, with 8 bases lining up with TRBD1. The CDR3 is made up of 12 amino acids. From germline, CDR1 is DFQATT and CDR2 SNEGSKA (reference sequence).

On this clone: At one boundary the junction diverges from the germline segment, which might be a read error. V usage is TRBV11-2 and J usage is TRBJ2-2; D not certain. Germline CDR1 SGHAT, CDR2 FQNNGV. CDR3 length equals 16 residues. As DNA, the CDR3 is TGTGCCAGCAGCTTTCGACCGGCAGGCAACACCGGCGAGCTGTTTTTT. Translation: CASSFRPAGNTGELFF.